This T cell receptor beta chain emerged from a study of vaccination effects on CD4 cells after COVID-19. The CDR3 sequence is 13 residues long. J lost 8 bases, V lost 4 bases, and 5 bases had no gene match. Germline V gene sequence: CDR1 SNHLY, CDR2 FYNNEI. Antigen-specific CD4+ T cells were first expanded with viral peptide pools by the ViraFEST assay and only then sequenced. CD4+ T cell isolation took place after about nine days of culture. Participants received two doses of either the BNT162b2 or mRNA-1273 vaccine. Sequencing was performed with immunoSEQ multiplex PCR; in TCRdb, only in-frame clones are kept and a portion is missing. The sample holds 50,000 to 65,000 clones; 55% to 85% are singletons and the top ten take about 1.2%. A word on this clone: Its antigen is still unknown.

The sequence came from a human donor who received a COVID-19 vaccine. The material sequenced was CD4+ T cells from PBMCs cultured with HCoV-229E spike peptides, taken after COVID-19 vaccination. The V gene is TRBV2, the J gene TRBJ2-1; 7 bases align to TRBD1. This CDR3 reads CASSVLRGYEQFF. In DNA, the CDR3 is TGTGCCAGCAGTGTCCTCAGGGGGTATGAGCAGTTCTTC. The whole variable domain, filled in from reference TRBV2 and TRBJ2-1, reads EPEVTQTPSHQVTQMGQEVILRCVPISNHLYFYWYRQILGQKVEFLVSFYNNEISEKSEIFDDQFSVERPDGSNFTLKIRSTKLEDSAMYFCASSVLRGYEQFFGPGTRLTVL.